This T cell receptor (beta chain) was captured by sequencing in a study of blood T cell repertoires in COVID-19. Study-wide background: The cDNA or gDNA used as material had been derived from T cells, B-cell-depleted T cells, or PBMCs.

Some clones are missing from TCRdb's copy, which holds only in-frame ones; the method was immunoSEQ multiplex PCR. The sample lists roughly 460,000 clones, about 90% occurring once. Trimming took off 7 bases at V and 9 bases at J, with 16 bases between the two ends. The CDR3 covers 14 residues. Germline loops: CDR1 MNHNY, CDR2 SVGAGI (reference sequence). The sequencing sample was made of peripheral blood. This sequence was found in a man younger than 35 with COVID-19, enrolled during active disease. The gene calls are TRBV6-6 and TRBJ1-6, with a possible D match to TRBD1 (5 bases). CDR3 nucleotides: TGTGCCAGCACCCCCGGGACTTTAGCTTCACCCCTCCACTTT. This translates into CASTPGTLASPLHF.